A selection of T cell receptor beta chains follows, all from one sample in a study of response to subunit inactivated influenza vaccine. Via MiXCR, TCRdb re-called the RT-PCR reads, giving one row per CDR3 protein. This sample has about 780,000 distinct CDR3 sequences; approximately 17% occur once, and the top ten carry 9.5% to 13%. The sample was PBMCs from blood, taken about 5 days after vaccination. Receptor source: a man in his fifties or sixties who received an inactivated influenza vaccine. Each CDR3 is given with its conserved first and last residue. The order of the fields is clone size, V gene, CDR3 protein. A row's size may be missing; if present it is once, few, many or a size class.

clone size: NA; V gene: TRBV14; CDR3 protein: CASSHLAFHEQFF
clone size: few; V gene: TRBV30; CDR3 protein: CAWSLRQKQFF
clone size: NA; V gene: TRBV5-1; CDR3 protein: CASSLGGTGWNNEQFF
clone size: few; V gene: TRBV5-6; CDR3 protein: CASSLGLRGDTEAFF
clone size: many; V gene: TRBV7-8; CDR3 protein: CASSTRSGFTGELFF
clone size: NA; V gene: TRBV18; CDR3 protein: CASSLETRGKTGELFF
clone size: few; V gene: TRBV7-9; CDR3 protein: CASRRGVTGELFF
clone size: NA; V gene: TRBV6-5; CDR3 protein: CASSYRPGLAGGLNNEQFF
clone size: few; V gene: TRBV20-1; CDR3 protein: CSARGGGMVNQPQHF
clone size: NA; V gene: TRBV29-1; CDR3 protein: CSGGGTSGATDTQYF
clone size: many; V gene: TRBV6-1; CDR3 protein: CASSGEDSSPLHF
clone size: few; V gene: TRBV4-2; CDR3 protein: CASSQDLRGARTEAFF
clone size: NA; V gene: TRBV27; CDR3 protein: CASSLRGTSRTDTQYF
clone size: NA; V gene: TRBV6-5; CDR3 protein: CASSYQPGQNTDTQYF
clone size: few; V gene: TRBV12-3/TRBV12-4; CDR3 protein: CASSPSGQNQPQHF
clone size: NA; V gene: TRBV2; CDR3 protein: CASSDETSGIGEQFF
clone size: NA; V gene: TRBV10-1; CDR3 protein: CASSTDRNQPQHF
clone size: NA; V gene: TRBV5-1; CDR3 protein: CASSSRDRGETQYF
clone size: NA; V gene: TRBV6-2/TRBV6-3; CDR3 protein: CASRQPGPSGEQYF
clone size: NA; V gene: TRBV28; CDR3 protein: CASSLGVFKQYF